This record concerns one TCR beta chain sequence. The sample belongs to a study of tumor-infiltrating lymphocytes in oesophageal squamous cell carcinoma. V lost 6 bases, J lost 0 bases, and 11 bases lay in between. This CDR3 is 14 amino acids long. Germline CDR1 is SGHNT and CDR2 is YENEEA. TCRdb independently ran MiXCR on the PCR reads; one entry per CDR3 protein. The sample has 20,000 to 25,000 distinct CDR3 sequences; approximately 35% are singletons. Sequencing was done on a sample of esophageal tumor tissue. The chain has TRBV11-3 and TRBJ1-1, with a possible D match to TRBD1 (5 bases). This receptor was taken from a female donor with esophageal squamous cell carcinoma. The CDR3 region is CASSPDTMNTEAFF. CDR3 nucleotide sequence: TGTGCCAGCAGTCCGGACACAATGAACACTGAAGCTTTCTTT.